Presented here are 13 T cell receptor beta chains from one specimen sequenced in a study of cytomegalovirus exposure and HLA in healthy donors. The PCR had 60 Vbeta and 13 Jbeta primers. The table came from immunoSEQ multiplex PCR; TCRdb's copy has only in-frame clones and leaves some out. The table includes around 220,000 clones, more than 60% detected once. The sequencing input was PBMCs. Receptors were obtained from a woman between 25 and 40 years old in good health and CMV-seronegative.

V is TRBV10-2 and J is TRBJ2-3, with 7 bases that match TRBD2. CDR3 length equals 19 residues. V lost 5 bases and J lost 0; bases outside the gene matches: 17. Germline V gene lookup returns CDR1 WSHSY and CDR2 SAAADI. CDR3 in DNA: TGCGCCAGCAGTTCAGCGGGAAGGGGCGCACTTTCTAGCACAGATACGCAGTATTTT. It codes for CASSSAGRGALSSTDTQYF.

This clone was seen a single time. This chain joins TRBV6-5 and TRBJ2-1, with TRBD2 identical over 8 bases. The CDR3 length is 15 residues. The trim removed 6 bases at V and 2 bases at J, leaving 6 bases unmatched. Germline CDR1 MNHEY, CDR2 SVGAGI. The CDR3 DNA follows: TGTGCCAGCAGGCGCCAGCGGGAGACCTACAATGAGCAGTTCTTC. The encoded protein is CASRRQRETYNEQFF.

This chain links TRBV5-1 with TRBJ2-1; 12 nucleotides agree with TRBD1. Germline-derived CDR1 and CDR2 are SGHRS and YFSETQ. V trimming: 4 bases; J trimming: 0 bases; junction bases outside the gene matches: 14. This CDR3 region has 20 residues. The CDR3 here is CASSDAGTGGYVGSYNEQFF. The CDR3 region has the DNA TGCGCCAGCAGCGATGCCGGGACAGGGGGCTATGTGGGCTCCTACAATGAGCAGTTCTTC.

In DNA form, the CDR3 reads TGTGCCAGCAGCCAGTTACAAGAGACCCAGTACTTC. It encodes CASSQLQETQYF. The chain couples TRBV2 to TRBJ2-5; D not resolved. Germline CDR1 is SNHLY and CDR2 is FYNNEI. The CDR3 runs to 12 residues. Trimming removed 6 bases at V and 2 bases at J, with 7 bases between.

CDR3 residues: CASSEGRGRTGELFF. CDR3 coding DNA: TGTGCCAGCAGTGAGGGCAGGGGGCGGACCGGGGAGCTGTTTTTT. The J gene is TRBJ2-2, the V gene TRBV6-1; 8 bases fit TRBD1. This CDR3 region has 15 residues. The V and J ends lost 3 bases and 5 bases, in that order; junction bases with no gene match: 5. The germline V gene encodes CDR1 MNHNS and CDR2 SASEGT.

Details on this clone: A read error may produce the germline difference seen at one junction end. The CDR3 DNA is TGTGCCTGCAGTTACTCGAATGGCCTAAACTACGAGCAGTACTTC. Protein product: CACSYSNGLNYEQYF. This sequence joins TRBV6-5 and TRBJ2-5; D gene ambiguous. The J call may be faulty, since TRBJ2-7 better matches the DNA end. This CDR3 region has 15 residues. CDR1 and CDR2 from the germline V gene are MNHEY and SVGAGI.

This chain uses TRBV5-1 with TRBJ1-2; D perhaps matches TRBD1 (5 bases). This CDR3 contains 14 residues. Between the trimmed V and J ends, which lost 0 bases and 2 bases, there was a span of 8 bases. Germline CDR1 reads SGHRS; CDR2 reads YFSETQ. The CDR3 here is CASSLGQMNYGYTF. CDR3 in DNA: TGCGCCAGCAGCTTGGGACAGATGAACTATGGCTACACCTTC.

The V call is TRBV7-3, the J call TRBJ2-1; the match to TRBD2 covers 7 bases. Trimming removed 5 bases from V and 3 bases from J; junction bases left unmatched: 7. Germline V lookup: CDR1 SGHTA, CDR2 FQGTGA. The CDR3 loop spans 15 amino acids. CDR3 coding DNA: TGTGCCAGCAGCGAGGATGCTAGCGGCTACAATGAGCAGTTCTTC. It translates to CASSEDASGYNEQFF.

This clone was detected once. CDR3 nucleotide sequence: TGTGCCAGCAGCCCAACCGGACTAGCGGGAAAAAATGAGCAGTTCTTC. The encoded protein is CASSPTGLAGKNEQFF. This chain uses TRBV13 with TRBJ2-1; TRBD2 matches 12 bases. J gave up 7 bases and V 5 bases, and 9 bases lay outside the gene matches. This CDR3 spans 16 amino acids. CDR1 PRHDT and CDR2 FYEKMQ come from the germline V gene (reference sequence).

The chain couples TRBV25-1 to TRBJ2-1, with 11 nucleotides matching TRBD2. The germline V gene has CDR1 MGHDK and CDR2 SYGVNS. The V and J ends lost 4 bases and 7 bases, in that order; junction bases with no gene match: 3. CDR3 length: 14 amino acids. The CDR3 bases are TGTGCCAGCAGTGTAGCGGGGGGGGGAAATGAGCAGTTCTTC. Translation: CASSVAGGGNEQFF.

CDR3 nucleotides: TGTGCCAGCAGTCTTATAGCGGGGCTCACAGATACGCAGTATTTT. It is translated as CASSLIAGLTDTQYF. The chain links TRBV5-4 to TRBJ2-3; TRBD2 agrees at 8 bases. Looked up from germline, CDR1 is SGHNT and CDR2 is YYREEE (reference sequence). Unmatched junction bases numbered 7, after V lost 5 bases and J lost 2 bases. CDR3 length: 15 residues. The variable domain in full, with the rest retrieved from reference TRBV5-4 and TRBJ2-3, is ETGVTQSPTHLIKTRGQQVTLRCSSQSGHNTVSWYQQALGQGPQFIFQYYREEENGRGNFPPRFSGLQFPNYSSELNVNALELDDSALYLCASSLIAGLTDTQYFGPGTRLTVL.

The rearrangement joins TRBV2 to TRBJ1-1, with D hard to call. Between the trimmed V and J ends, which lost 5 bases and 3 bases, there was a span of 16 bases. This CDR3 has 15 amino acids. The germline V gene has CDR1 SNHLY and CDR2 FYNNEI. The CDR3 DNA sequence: TGTGCCAGCAGTTTCCCGCAGTCGGCGGACACTGAAGCTTTCTTT. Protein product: CASSFPQSADTEAFF.

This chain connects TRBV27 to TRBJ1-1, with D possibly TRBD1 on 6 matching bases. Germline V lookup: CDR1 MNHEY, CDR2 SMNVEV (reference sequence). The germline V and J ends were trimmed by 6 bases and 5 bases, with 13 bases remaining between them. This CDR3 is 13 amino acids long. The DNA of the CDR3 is TGTGCCAGCAGGGGGGCTCTGGAAACTGAAGCTTTCTTT. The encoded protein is CASRGALETEAFF.